This record covers a single TCR beta chain. Germline CDR1 SNHLY, CDR2 FYNNEI. There are 15 residues in the CDR3. The ends were cut back, 7 bases at V and 0 bases at J, with 13 bases in the middle. The data originate from a study of technical replicates of blood from a few donors. The table came from immunoSEQ multiplex PCR; TCRdb's copy has only in-frame clones and leaves some out. Here the sample spans about 70,000 clones, just under 95% being singletons. Sample: T cells isolated from PBMCs. The V gene is TRBV2, the J gene TRBJ2-1, with D uncertain. This TCR derives from a human donor in good health. CDR3: CASTEQPTSYNEQFF. The CDR3 DNA reads TGTGCCAGCACGGAGCAGCCAACCTCCTACAATGAGCAGTTCTTC.